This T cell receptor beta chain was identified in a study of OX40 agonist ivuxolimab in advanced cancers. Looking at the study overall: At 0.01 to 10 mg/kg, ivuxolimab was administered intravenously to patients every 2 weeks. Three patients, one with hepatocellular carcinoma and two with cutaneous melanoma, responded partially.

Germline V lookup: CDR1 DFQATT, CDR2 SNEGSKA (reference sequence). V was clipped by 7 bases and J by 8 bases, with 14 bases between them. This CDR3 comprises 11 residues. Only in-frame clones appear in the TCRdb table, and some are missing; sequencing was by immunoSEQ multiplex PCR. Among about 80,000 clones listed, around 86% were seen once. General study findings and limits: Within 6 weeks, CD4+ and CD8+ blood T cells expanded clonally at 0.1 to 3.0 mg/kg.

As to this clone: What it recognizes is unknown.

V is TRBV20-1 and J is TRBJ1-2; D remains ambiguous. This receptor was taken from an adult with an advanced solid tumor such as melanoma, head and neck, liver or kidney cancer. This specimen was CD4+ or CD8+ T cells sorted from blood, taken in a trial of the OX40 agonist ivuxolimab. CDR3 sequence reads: CSVTGIWGYTF. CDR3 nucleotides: TGCAGTGTTACCGGGATCTGGGGCTACACCTTC.